Listed below are T cell receptor beta chains from one sample, sequenced in a study of tumor-infiltrating lymphocytes in localized non-small cell lung cancer. Produced via immunoSEQ multiplex PCR; TCRdb's table is partial and in-frame only. The repertoire consists of about 24,000 clones, with approximately 64% occurring once and the leading ten covering about 5.6%. Input material: lung tumor tissue. Receptors were obtained from a human donor with non-small cell lung cancer. CDR3s include the opening cysteine and the closing phenylalanine or tryptophan. Fields, in order: D gene, J gene, V gene, clone size, CDR3 protein, CDR3 DNA. D genes are given only for firm matches. A clone size is listed for some rows: how often the clone was seen (once, few, many), or a class if it is expanded.

D gene: NA
J gene: TRBJ1-4
V gene: TRBV6-1
clone size: NA
CDR3 protein: CASSEVWATNEKLFF
CDR3 DNA: TGTGCCAGCAGTGAAGTATGGGCAACTAATGAAAAACTGTTTTTT

D gene: NA
J gene: TRBJ2-7
V gene: TRBV5-1
clone size: few
CDR3 protein: CASSPRGTGYEQYF
CDR3 DNA: TGCGCCAGCTCCCCTCGGGGGACCGGTTACGAGCAGTACTTC

D gene: NA
J gene: TRBJ1-2
V gene: TRBV5-1
clone size: few
CDR3 protein: CASSLASERGYTF
CDR3 DNA: TGCGCCAGCAGCTTGGCGTCCGAACGTGGCTACACCTTC

D gene: NA
J gene: TRBJ1-5
V gene: TRBV28
clone size: few
CDR3 protein: CASSGAWRGNQPQHF
CDR3 DNA: TGTGCCAGCAGCGGGGCATGGAGGGGCAATCAGCCCCAGCATTTT

D gene: TRBD1
J gene: TRBJ1-1
V gene: TRBV5-4
clone size: few
CDR3 protein: CASSSPDRGNAEAFF
CDR3 DNA: TGTGCCAGCAGCTCCCCGGACAGGGGGAATGCTGAAGCTTTCTTT

D gene: TRBD2
J gene: TRBJ2-5
V gene: TRBV11-2
clone size: medium-sized
CDR3 protein: CASSFSGNGETQYF
CDR3 DNA: TGTGCCAGCAGTTTTAGCGGGAACGGGGAGACCCAGTACTTC

D gene: TRBD1
J gene: TRBJ2-7
V gene: TRBV29-1
clone size: NA
CDR3 protein: CSVEGLDRDPYEQYF
CDR3 DNA: TGCAGCGTTGAAGGTCTAGACAGGGACCCATACGAGCAGTACTTC

D gene: NA
J gene: TRBJ2-3
V gene: TRBV6-1
clone size: few
CDR3 protein: CASSERVAVSTDTQYF
CDR3 DNA: TGTGCCAGCAGTGAACGTGTAGCGGTTAGCACAGATACGCAGTATTTT

D gene: TRBD1
J gene: TRBJ1-4
V gene: TRBV28
clone size: NA
CDR3 protein: CASWENRGGEKLFF
CDR3 DNA: TGTGCCAGCTGGGAGAACAGGGGGGGTGAAAAACTGTTTTTT

D gene: TRBD1
J gene: TRBJ1-4
V gene: TRBV28
clone size: NA
CDR3 protein: CASQTGNEKLFF
CDR3 DNA: TGTGCCAGCCAGACAGGGAACGAAAAACTGTTTTTT

D gene: TRBD2
J gene: TRBJ2-7
V gene: TRBV30
clone size: NA
CDR3 protein: CAWSRREVRNEQYF
CDR3 DNA: TGTGCCTGGAGCCGGCGGGAGGTCAGGAACGAGCAGTACTTC

D gene: NA
J gene: TRBJ2-1
V gene: TRBV7-3
clone size: few
CDR3 protein: CASSLQNNEQFF
CDR3 DNA: TGTGCCAGCAGCTTACAGAACAATGAGCAGTTCTTC

D gene: NA
J gene: TRBJ1-5
V gene: TRBV19
clone size: NA
CDR3 protein: CASSIRAYSNQPQHF
CDR3 DNA: TGTGCCAGTAGTATTAGAGCCTATAGCAATCAGCCCCAGCATTTT

D gene: TRBD1
J gene: TRBJ1-3
V gene: TRBV18
clone size: NA
CDR3 protein: CASSLQGATGNTIYF
CDR3 DNA: TGTGCCAGCTCACTCCAGGGGGCAACGGGAAACACCATATATTTT

D gene: NA
J gene: TRBJ2-1
V gene: TRBV19
clone size: few
CDR3 protein: CASSEYNEQFF
CDR3 DNA: TGTGCCAGTAGTGAATACAATGAGCAGTTCTTC

D gene: TRBD1
J gene: TRBJ1-1
V gene: TRBV5-1
clone size: few
CDR3 protein: CASSVRDRDAEAFF
CDR3 DNA: TGCGCCAGCAGCGTCCGAGACAGGGACGCTGAAGCTTTCTTT

D gene: TRBD2
J gene: TRBJ2-1
V gene: TRBV5-1
clone size: NA
CDR3 protein: CASSYRTSGSLGEQFF
CDR3 DNA: TGCGCCAGCAGCTATCGGACTAGCGGGAGTCTGGGTGAGCAGTTCTTC

D gene: NA
J gene: TRBJ2-1
V gene: TRBV11-2
clone size: NA
CDR3 protein: CASSLGVQFNEQFF
CDR3 DNA: TGTGCCAGCAGCTTAGGCGTACAGTTCAATGAGCAGTTCTTC

D gene: TRBD2
J gene: TRBJ2-5
V gene: TRBV7-3
clone size: NA
CDR3 protein: CASSLTSSHQETQYF
CDR3 DNA: TGTGCCAGCAGCCTGACTAGCAGTCACCAAGAGACCCAGTACTTC

D gene: NA
J gene: TRBJ2-1
V gene: TRBV21-1
clone size: NA
CDR3 protein: CASSKEVGVSYNEQFF
CDR3 DNA: TGTGCCAGCAGCAAGGAAGTTGGTGTCTCCTACAATGAGCAGTTCTTC

D gene: NA
J gene: TRBJ1-2
V gene: TRBV5-1
clone size: few
CDR3 protein: CASSLVTGPTNYGYTF
CDR3 DNA: TGCGCCAGCAGCTTGGTGACAGGCCCAACTAACTATGGCTACACCTTC

D gene: NA
J gene: TRBJ1-1
V gene: TRBV6-5
clone size: NA
CDR3 protein: CASSYDRTLNTEAFF
CDR3 DNA: TGTGCCAGCAGCTACGACAGGACCTTGAACACTGAAGCTTTCTTT